The 13 T cell receptor beta chains below were found in one sample sequenced in a study of human T cells and chemical hapten exposure. Time point noted: patch test 3, about 24 weeks after DPC sensitization. As for treatment: therapeutic diphenylcyclopropenone sensitization with weekly scalp DPC. TCRdb re-called the RACE reads through MiXCR, storing one row per CDR3 protein. The sample includes fewer than 200,000 distinct CDR3 sequences, around a quarter seen only once; the top ten take 2% to 2.5%. Sequenced here: whole blood, sampled in connection with sensitization to the hapten diphenylcyclopropenone (DPC). The receptors were sampled from a woman between 18 and 30 years old with alopecia areata. Some clones in this sample may be carry-over from other donors' samples.

The chain carries TRBV29-1 and TRBJ2-7; D uncertain. The CDR3 consists of 10 residues. Deletions cut 4 bases from V and 1 base from J, with 2 bases between. CDR1 is SQVTM and CDR2 is ANQGSEA in the germline V gene. DNA for the CDR3: TGCAGCGTTGTGTCCTACGAGCAGTACTTC. Amino acids: CSVVSYEQYF.

This clonotype occurred a few times. The chain recombines TRBV5-1 with TRBJ1-6, with D unclear. Germline-derived CDR1 and CDR2 are SGHRS and YFSETQ. The CDR3 consists of 13 residues. The V end lost 4 bases, the J end lost 9 bases, and 11 bases lay between the germline ends. The CDR3 protein is CASSPDGSSPLHF. CDR3 DNA: TGCGCCAGCAGCCCAGATGGGAGTTCACCCCTCCACTTT.

This clonotype was detected a few times. V and J are TRBV24-1 and TRBJ2-3; the D gene could be TRBD1 or TRBD2 (5 bases each). Trimming cost V 5 bases and J 4 bases, with 15 bases left between them. The length of the CDR3 is 15 residues. Germline V lookup: CDR1 KGHDR, CDR2 SFDVKD. The CDR3 sequence is CATSAREGEADTQYF. In DNA, the CDR3 is TGTGCCACCAGTGCTCGGGAAGGGGAAGCAGATACGCAGTATTTT.

This clonotype has a handful of counts. This rearrangement joins TRBV10-3 to TRBJ2-7, with 8 bases fitting TRBD1. The J segment lost 2 bases and the V segment lost 6 bases, leaving 9 bases of the junction unmatched. From germline, CDR1 is ENHRY and CDR2 SYGVKD. This CDR3 is built from 15 residues. Here the CDR3 reads CAIRETGVRPYEQYF. For the CDR3, the DNA is TGTGCCATCAGAGAGACAGGGGTCAGACCCTACGAGCAGTACTTC.

This clonotype has more than one count but fewer than ten. Here the CDR3 reads CASGRAGEQYF. DNA of the CDR3: TGTGCCAGCGGGAGGGCGGGTGAGCAGTACTTC. The chain joins TRBV11-2 to TRBJ2-7, with TRBD2 identical over 7 bases. The CDR3 loop spans 11 amino acids. The trim removed 8 bases at V and 7 bases at J, leaving 5 bases unmatched. Germline V CDR1 and CDR2: SGHAT, FQNNGV.

This clonotype was observed many times. The chain links TRBV20-1 to TRBJ2-7, with D possibly TRBD1 on 5 matching bases. Trimming cost V 5 bases and J 2 bases, with 16 bases left between them. Germline lookup yields CDR1 DFQATT and CDR2 SNEGSKA (reference sequence). The CDR3 runs 14 residues. CDR3 coding DNA: TGCAGTGCTTGTAGACAGTACATTCCCTACGAGCAGTACTTC. Amino acid sequence: CSACRQYIPYEQYF.

The chain uses TRBV2 and TRBJ2-7; 7 bases match TRBD1. Trimming took 6 bases from V and 3 from J; bases not matched to a gene: 11. The V gene's germline CDR1 is SNHLY and CDR2 FYNNEI. The CDR3 extends over 15 amino acids. The CDR3 protein is CASRIQGRWVYEQYF. For the CDR3, the DNA is TGTGCCAGCAGGATACAGGGGCGCTGGGTCTACGAGCAGTACTTC.

This clonotype has only one observation. The chain has TRBV6-2 or TRBV6-3 and TRBJ2-3; possible D gene TRBD1, 8 bases. The CDR3 sequence is 15 residues long. Deletions cut 7 bases from V and 5 bases from J, with 19 bases between. Germline values: CDR1 MNHEY, CDR2 SVGEGT. The CDR3 DNA sequence: TGTGCCAGCACCCCCGGACAGGGAGGGGGAGATACGCAGTATTTT. Amino acid sequence: CASTPGQGGGDTQYF.

The sample holds a few counts of this clonotype. CDR3 sequence reads: CASSSGGPTAYF. The DNA for the CDR3 is TGTGCCAGCAGTTCCGGGGGGCCTACGGCGTATTTT. The rearrangement uses TRBV11-2 and TRBJ2-3; D may be TRBD2 (7 bases). The germline V gene has CDR1 SGHAT and CDR2 FQNNGV. There are 12 residues in the CDR3. The V gene lost 6 bases and the J gene lost 14 bases, with 18 bases spanning the gap.

This clonotype was counted a few times. The rearrangement links TRBV29-1 to TRBJ1-5; 9 bases are a match to TRBD1. V was pared by 6 bases and J by 2 bases, with 5 bases of the junction left unmatched. The CDR3 has 14 residues. Germline-derived CDR1 and CDR2 are SQVTM and ANQGSEA. CDR3: CSVRDRVGNQPQHF. CDR3 DNA sequence: TGCAGCGTCCGGGACAGGGTCGGCAATCAGCCCCAGCATTTT.

The chain joins TRBV2 to TRBJ1-5; D unclear. The CDR3 runs to 12 residues. Deletions cut 3 bases from V and 11 bases from J, with 11 bases between. CDR1 SNHLY and CDR2 FYNNEI come from the germline V gene. The CDR3 DNA follows: TGTGCCAGCAGTGATAGGCCTGAGGCCCAGCATTTT. Its translation: CASSDRPEAQHF. Variable domain in full (rest from reference TRBV2 and TRBJ1-5): EPEVTQTPSHQVTQMGQEVILRCVPISNHLYFYWYRQILGQKVEFLVSFYNNEISEKSEIFDDQFSVERPDGSNFTLKIRSTKLEDSAMYFCASSDRPEAQHFGDGTRLSIL.

This clonotype was seen ten or more times. The CDR3 is CASSPGPPAGGKRTQYF. The CDR3 DNA follows: TGTGCCAGCTCACCAGGCCCTCCAGCGGGAGGGAAGCGTACGCAGTATTTT. The rearrangement joins TRBV18 to TRBJ2-3; 10 nucleotides match TRBD2. Looked up from germline, CDR1 is KGHSH and CDR2 is LQKENI. The V segment lost 2 bases and the J segment 8 bases; nucleotides outside the gene matches: 13. The CDR3 is 17 amino acids.

The CDR3 region has the DNA TGCAGTGCTTCTCAGGGGGCGAACACCGGGGAGCTGTTTTTT. Its translation is CSASQGANTGELFF. The chain employs TRBV20-1 and TRBJ2-2; 7 bases agree with TRBD1. The CDR3 is 14 residues long. The junction had 3 bases not matched to a gene; V was cut back by 5 bases and J by 0 bases. Germline CDR1 DFQATT, CDR2 SNEGSKA (reference sequence).